The 7 T cell receptor beta chains below were found in one sample sequenced in a study of T cell changes during pregnancy in multiple sclerosis. Assay: immunoSEQ multiplex PCR; the TCRdb copy retains only in-frame clones and omits some. The sample shows 50,000 to 65,000 clones, 88% of them seen only once. The source material was peripheral blood, sampled in the first trimester of pregnancy. Receptor source: a female donor with multiple sclerosis, enrolled in a pregnancy study.

The sample holds one count of this clone. The V call is TRBV30, the J call TRBJ2-6; 7 positions agree with TRBD1. CDR1 is GTSNPN and CDR2 is SVGIG in the germline V gene (reference sequence). The CDR3 loop spans 14 amino acids. V trimming: 8 bases; J trimming: 2 bases; junction bases outside the gene matches: 6. CDR3 nucleotides: TGTGCCGCTGACAGGGCCGCTGGGGCCAACGTCCTGACTTTC. Amino acids: CAADRAAGANVLTF. Drawing the rest from reference TRBV30 and TRBJ2-6, the complete variable domain is SQTIHQWPATLVQPVGSPLSLECTVEGTSNPNLYWYRQAAGRGLQLLFYSVGIGQISSEVPQNLSASRPQDRQFILSSKKLLLSDSGFYLCAADRAAGANVLTFGAGSRLTVL.

The chain has TRBV2 and TRBJ2-7, with 9 bases lining up with TRBD1. In germline, CDR1 is SNHLY, CDR2 FYNNEI. With V trimmed by 4 bases and J by 6 bases, 7 bases remained unmatched. This CDR3 is 14 amino acids long. The CDR3 region is CASSAPGQGFEQYF. CDR3 nucleotides: TGTGCCAGCAGTGCGCCGGGACAGGGTTTCGAGCAGTACTTC.

The chain carries TRBV2 and TRBJ2-7, with a possible D match to TRBD2 (6 bases). V shed 8 bases and J shed 3 bases, with 17 bases lying between them. Per germline, CDR1 SNHLY and CDR2 FYNNEI. This CDR3 contains 14 residues. For the CDR3, the DNA is TGTGCCAGCTCACTGGGGCGGGGATACTACGAGCAGTACTTC. It specifies CASSLGRGYYEQYF. The complete variable domain, with remaining parts taken from reference TRBV2 and TRBJ2-7, reads EPEVTQTPSHQVTQMGQEVILRCVPISNHLYFYWYRQILGQKVEFLVSFYNNEISEKSEIFDDQFSVERPDGSNFTLKIRSTKLEDSAMYFCASSLGRGYYEQYFGPGTRLTVT.

The chain is built from TRBV7-9 and TRBJ2-7; D is perhaps TRBD2 (5 bases). Germline values: CDR1 SEHNR, CDR2 FQNEAQ (reference sequence). V gave up 4 bases and J gave up 7 bases, with 17 bases separating them. The CDR3 has 14 residues. DNA for the CDR3: TGTGCCAGCAGCTCACGATATCGGGATTGGGAGCAGTACTTC. This translates into CASSSRYRDWEQYF.

This chain links TRBV10-3 with TRBJ2-7, with 12 bases matching TRBD2. Germline V CDR1 and CDR2: ENHRY, SYGVKD. This CDR3 has 15 residues. J gave up 4 bases and V 2 bases, and 3 bases lay outside the gene matches. CDR3 coding DNA: TGTGCCATCAGTGAGAGAGGACTAGCGGGGTACGAGCAGTACTTC. Residues: CAISERGLAGYEQYF.

V gene TRBV19 combines with J gene TRBJ2-1; 7 bases agree with TRBD2. The CDR3 has 18 residues. V trimming: 3 bases; J trimming: 0 bases; junction bases outside the gene matches: 11. Germline V CDR1 and CDR2: LNHDA, SQIVND (reference sequence). For the CDR3, the DNA is TGTGCCAGTAGTATGGAGACTAGCCAAACGAGCTCCTACAATGAGCAGTTCTTC. Amino acid sequence: CASSMETSQTSSYNEQFF.

This clone was seen only once. The J gene is TRBJ2-5, the V gene TRBV4-2; D unresolved. Germline V lookup: CDR1 LGHNA, CDR2 YNFKEQ. V lost 3 bases to trimming and J lost 4 bases, with 9 bases between them. The length of the CDR3 is 13 residues. The CDR3 protein is CASSHILLETQYF. The CDR3, as DNA: TGTGCCAGCAGCCATATCCTACTAGAGACCCAGTACTTC.